Below are 19 T cell receptor beta chains sequenced from a single sample in a study of vaccination effects on CD4 cells after COVID-19. Antigen specificity for these receptors is unknown. The protocol was immunoSEQ multiplex PCR, while the TCRdb copy is restricted to in-frame clones and leaves out a portion. The sample comprises approximately 50,000 clones, 75% to 85% of which are singletons, and around 5.5% rests with the top ten. Before sequencing took place, the ViraFEST assay used viral peptide pools to expand antigen-specific CD4+ T cells. Once cultured for approximately 10 days, the cells underwent separation to obtain CD4+ T cells. Nucleocapsid antibody tests were negative, and the vaccine recipients had no prior SARS-CoV-2 infection. The sample here was CD4+ T cells from PBMCs cultured with HCoV-OC43 spike peptides, taken before COVID-19 vaccination. Subset here: HCoV-OC43 spike overlapping peptide pool stimulation. These receptors were obtained from a human donor who received a COVID-19 vaccine.

This clone came up once. The chain carries TRBV19 and TRBJ1-1; D unclear. There are 15 residues in the CDR3. Germline values: CDR1 LNHDA, CDR2 SQIVND (reference sequence). Trimming left V 5 bases short and J 0 bases short, with 13 bases between. The CDR3 region has the DNA TGTGCCAGTAGTCCGTCGGTAGACATGAACACTGAAGCTTTCTTT. It is translated as CASSPSVDMNTEAFF.

This clone was observed a single time. The chain employs TRBV19 and TRBJ2-2; possibly TRBD2 for D (5 bases). CDR1 and CDR2 from the germline V gene are LNHDA and SQIVND (reference sequence). There are 15 residues in the CDR3. V was trimmed by 3 bases and J by 0 bases, leaving 8 bases between them. This CDR3 is CASSMAGSNTGELFF. For the CDR3, the DNA is TGTGCCAGTAGTATGGCGGGTTCGAACACCGGGGAGCTGTTTTTT.

V usage is TRBV19 and J usage is TRBJ2-3; D unresolved. With 1 base removed from V and 6 bases from J, the gap between germline ends came to 5 bases. This CDR3 contains 12 residues. Germline V CDR1 and CDR2: LNHDA, SQIVND (reference sequence). CDR3 sequence reads: CASSIGVDTQYF. The CDR3 bases are TGTGCCAGTAGTATAGGCGTGGATACGCAGTATTTT. Filled out from reference TRBV19 and TRBJ2-3, the complete variable domain reads DGGITQSPKYLFRKEGQNVTLSCEQNLNHDAMYWYRQDPGQGLRLIYYSQIVNDFQKGDIAEGYSVSREKKESFPLTVTSAQKNPTAFYLCASSIGVDTQYFGPGTRLTVL.

The chain joins TRBV19 to TRBJ2-5, with D maybe TRBD1 (6 bases). This CDR3 has 15 residues. V shed 6 bases and J shed 5 bases, with 19 bases lying between them. Germline values: CDR1 LNHDA, CDR2 SQIVND (reference sequence). In DNA, the CDR3 is TGTGCCAGTAGCTTTCGTACCAGGGGCAGGGAGACCCAGTACTTC. Translating gives CASSFRTRGRETQYF.

The J gene is TRBJ2-4, the V gene TRBV29-1, with 8 nucleotides matching TRBD1. CDR1 is SQVTM, CDR2 ANQGSEA, per germline. The CDR3 totals 13 residues. V lost 6 bases and J lost 6; bases outside the gene matches: 7. CDR3 DNA: TGCAGCGTCAACAGGGGGACGGGAAACATTCAGTACTTC. It encodes CSVNRGTGNIQYF.

This chain's CDR3 is CASSFRGTGEKLFF. The CDR3 nucleotides are TGTGCCAGCAGTTTCCGGGGAACAGGTGAAAAACTGTTTTTT. The chain has TRBV2 and TRBJ1-4; TRBD1 is a possible D gene (5 bases). There are 14 residues in the CDR3. Trimming pared 5 bases from V and 7 bases from J, leaving 14 bases between. Looked up from germline, CDR1 is SNHLY and CDR2 is FYNNEI.

This clone has a handful of counts. V is TRBV11-2 and J is TRBJ2-7, with a possible D match to TRBD1 (6 bases). The V gene lost 2 bases and the J gene lost 1 base, with 12 bases spanning the gap. This CDR3 comprises 15 residues. Germline values: CDR1 SGHAT, CDR2 FQNNGV. The CDR3 region is CASSLSSDRSYEQYV. In DNA, the CDR3 is TGTGCCAGCAGCTTATCCTCGGACAGATCCTACGAGCAGTACGTC.

Details on this clone: Other DNA sequences in the same sample also yield this CDR3. CDR3 DNA sequence: TGTGCCAGCTCAACCCGACAGGAGACCCAGTACTTC. Its translation is CASSTRQETQYF. The chain employs TRBV18 and TRBJ2-5; possible D gene TRBD1, 5 bases. The V gene lost 5 bases and the J gene lost 5 bases, with 9 bases spanning the gap. The germline V gene has CDR1 KGHSH and CDR2 LQKENI. The CDR3 is made up of 12 amino acids.

The chain joins TRBV6-6 to TRBJ2-1; D not certain. CDR3 length: 16 amino acids. From germline, CDR1 is MNHNY and CDR2 SVGAGI (reference sequence). V lost 2 bases, J lost 0 bases, and 11 bases lay in between. CDR3 in amino acids: CASSYPRKSSYNEQFF. The CDR3 DNA reads as TGTGCCAGCAGTTACCCCCGGAAAAGCTCCTACAATGAGCAGTTCTTC.

The rearrangement links TRBV4-1 to TRBJ2-5; 11 nucleotides agree with TRBD2. With V trimmed by 4 bases and J by 2 bases, 9 bases remained unmatched. This CDR3 is 17 amino acids long. Germline-derived CDR1 and CDR2 are MGHRA and YSYEKL. CDR3 bases: TGCGCCAGCAGCCCCCTTAGGATAGCGGGGGGGCAAGAGACCCAGTACTTC. Translating it yields CASSPLRIAGGQETQYF.

This rearrangement joins TRBV29-1 to TRBJ2-2; D not certain. Germline lookup yields CDR1 SQVTM and CDR2 ANQGSEA. This CDR3 is built from 14 residues. The germline V and J ends were trimmed by 5 bases and 6 bases, with 16 bases remaining between them. This CDR3 reads CSVIEDPYSGELFF. The CDR3, as DNA: TGCAGCGTTATAGAGGACCCCTACTCCGGGGAGCTGTTTTTT.

V usage is TRBV30 and J usage is TRBJ1-2; D remains ambiguous. CDR1 GTSNPN and CDR2 SVGIG come from the germline V gene (reference sequence). CDR3 length: 13 residues. V shed 2 bases and J shed 3 bases, with 10 bases lying between them. CDR3 in DNA: TGTGCCTGGAGTCCGTACTCAGACTATGGCTACACCTTC. This gives the protein CAWSPYSDYGYTF.

This clone was seen a single time. V and J are TRBV9 and TRBJ2-6; D gene ambiguous. Looked up from germline, CDR1 is SGDLS and CDR2 is YYNGEE. The ends were cut back, 4 bases at V and 12 bases at J, with 17 bases in the middle. This CDR3 has 14 residues. CDR3 sequence (DNA): TGTGCCAGCAGCACTAAAGCGCTTACGGGCGTCCTGACTTTC. Its translation: CASSTKALTGVLTF.

The rearrangement uses TRBV24-1 and TRBJ1-5; 8 nucleotides match TRBD1. V shed 4 bases and J 9 bases; nucleotides not matched to a gene: 7. The CDR3 sequence is 14 residues long. The germline gives CDR1 KGHDR, CDR2 SFDVKD. CDR3 protein: CATSDPTGEGPQHF. The DNA of the CDR3 is TGTGCCACCAGTGACCCGACAGGGGAAGGGCCCCAGCATTTT.

This clone was seen a handful of times. This sequence joins TRBV3-1 (or the pseudogene TRBV3-2) and TRBJ2-5; D may be TRBD1 or TRBD2 (5 bases each). Trimming shortened V by 2 bases and J by 2 bases, and 9 bases separated the two germline ends. The CDR3 length is 14 residues. CDR1 is LGHDT, CDR2 YNNKEL, per germline (reference sequence). In DNA, the CDR3 is TGTGCCAGCAGCCAACGGGGCTATCAAGAGACCCAGTACTTC. Encoded protein: CASSQRGYQETQYF.

The chain links TRBV6-6 to TRBJ1-1; 7 positions match TRBD1. The germline CDR1 and CDR2 sequences are MNHNY and SVGAGI (reference sequence). Trimming removed 7 bases from V and 3 bases from J; junction bases left unmatched: 11. This CDR3 region has 15 residues. In nucleotides, the CDR3 is TGTGCCAGCAAGGGGGCCTTGCCAGGTTACACTGAAGCTTTCTTT. It codes for CASKGALPGYTEAFF.

This chain uses TRBV24-1 with TRBJ2-3; the D is unclear. Germline V gene sequence: CDR1 KGHDR, CDR2 SFDVKD. V lost 5 bases and J 6 bases, leaving 14 bases between the germline ends. The CDR3 is 14 amino acids. CDR3 nucleotides: TGTGCCACCAGTGGGGCAGGTGCGGTGGATACGCAGTATTTT. It is translated as CATSGAGAVDTQYF.

The chain uses TRBV5-6 and TRBJ1-3, with unresolved D. In germline, CDR1 is SGHDT, CDR2 YYEEEE. The V gene lost 2 bases and the J gene lost 0 bases, with 15 bases spanning the gap. The CDR3 runs 17 residues. CDR3 protein: CASSLRGTGNSGNTIYF. CDR3 in DNA: TGTGCCAGCAGCTTACGAGGAACCGGGAACTCTGGAAACACCATATATTTT. The variable domain in full, completed from reference TRBV5-6 and TRBJ1-3, reads DAGVTQSPTHLIKTRGQQVTLRCSPKSGHDTVSWYQQALGQGPQFIFQYYEEEERQRGNFPDRFSGHQFPNYSSELNVNALLLGDSALYLCASSLRGTGNSGNTIYFGEGSWLTVV.

The genes are TRBV5-8 and TRBJ2-3; D might be TRBD2 (6 bases). CDR3 length: 13 residues. Germline V gene data show CDR1 as SGHTS and CDR2 as YDEGEE. Trimming took off 10 bases at V and 0 bases at J, with 12 bases between the two ends. The CDR3 nucleotides read TGTGCCTCGGCGGGGCAGAGCACAGATACGCAGTATTTT. It encodes CASAGQSTDTQYF.